This T cell receptor beta chain was sequenced in a study of shared clonotypes between healthy human individuals. Some clones are missing from TCRdb's copy, which holds only in-frame ones; the method was immunoSEQ multiplex PCR. The table records about 470,000 clones, around 79% of them present only once. The germline V gene has CDR1 SGHTA and CDR2 FQGNSA. V shed 4 bases, J shed 0 bases, and the junction held 10 bases outside the gene matches. The length of the CDR3 is 18 residues. Sequenced input: PBMCs. This TCR was sampled from a woman aged 35 to 49 in good health. Some clones in this sample may be carry-over from other donors' samples. V usage is TRBV7-2 and J usage is TRBJ2-2; the match to TRBD1 covers 8 bases. The DNA for the CDR3 is TGTGCCAGCAGCTACCGAAGTTTGACAGGGGCGAACACCGGGGAGCTGTTTTTT. Protein product: CASSYRSLTGANTGELFF.